This TCR beta chain was identified during a study of cytotoxic CD8 clonotypes in ibrutinib-treated CLL. Overall study: Patients attained some 25 partial and 2 complete responses; at median approximately 68 months, around 15 remained remitted while some 12 progressed.

This clone showed up just once. What it binds is not known. Regarding the study as a whole: Against age-matched healthy donors, baseline clonality ran higher and tracked circulating CD8+ T-cell counts.

V dropped 2 bases and J dropped 0 bases, with 12 bases sitting between them. The CDR3 loop spans 16 amino acids. Germline assignment: CDR1 SGHTA and CDR2 FQGNSA. Using immunoSEQ multiplex PCR, the repertoire was profiled, and TCRdb retains in-frame clones only, with some absent. The data show about 140,000 clones, more than 85% seen once. This clonotype originated in a human donor with chronic lymphocytic leukemia. The V and J genes are TRBV7-2 and TRBJ2-3; possibly TRBD2 for D (6 bases). Sequences were derived from PBMCs, sampled after 12 months of ibrutinib treatment. This CDR3 is CASSLNSAGSTDTQYF. For the CDR3, the DNA is TGTGCCAGCAGCTTAAATTCGGCGGGAAGCACAGATACGCAGTATTTT.